The sequence of this T cell receptor beta chain was determined in a study of beta chain features in type 1 diabetes. Germline V CDR1 and CDR2: PRHDT, FYEKMQ (reference sequence). V lost 4 bases to trimming and J lost 1 base, with 17 bases between them. This CDR3 comprises 17 residues. This clone has only a few counts. The target antigen is unknown. The study reverse transcribed the entire isolated RNA, so it sequenced expressed TCRB transcripts. The average read count of naive, central memory and regulatory T cell samples was approximately 4 million. Method: immunoSEQ multiplex PCR; TCRdb's copy keeps in-frame clones and lacks some. The sample has 400,000 or so clones; 8% to 10% are singletons. Points from the study as a whole: Patients with Type 1 diabetes showed moderately but significantly shorter TCRB CDR3s in all four CD4+ subsets. For type 1 diabetes patients, VDJ junctions showed fewer insertions and more deletions. Patients' naive, central memory and regulatory TCRB repertoires appeared more alike than those of healthy donors.

The J gene is TRBJ2-4, the V gene TRBV13; D possibly corresponds to TRBD1 (5 bases). The TCR sequence derives from a man aged 30-40 years with type 1 diabetes. The specimen was central memory CD4+ T cells from blood. CDR3 DNA sequence: TGTGCCAGCAGCTCCTCAAGGGGCTACTATGCCAAAAACATTCAGTACTTC. Its translation is CASSSSRGYYAKNIQYF.